This paragraph covers one T cell receptor beta chain sequence. This record belongs to a study of blood T cell repertoires in COVID-19. Study-level background: Sites in the United States, Italy and Spain provided acute and convalescent COVID-19 samples. PBMCs, B-cell-depleted T cells, or T cells were the source of the cDNA or gDNA that made up the material.

In the source study's methods: Cell counts per sample came from amplifying reference gene primers. Measured with immunoSEQ multiplex PCR; TCRdb has only the in-frame clones, and not every one. That table furnishes V, J and clone size, whereas the DNA furnished D and trimming. The sample shows fewer than 150,000 clones, around 82% of them seen only once. This clonotype originated in a woman aged 25-40 years who had recovered from COVID-19. The sequencing input was peripheral blood.

CDR3 in amino acids: CATSTGQSLTDTQYF. The CDR3 nucleotides are TGTGCCACCAGTACGGGACAGTCTCTCACAGATACGCAGTATTTT. This chain joins TRBV15 and TRBJ2-3; TRBD1 agrees at 7 bases. Germline CDR1 reads LNHNV; CDR2 reads YYDKDF (reference sequence). With V trimmed by 6 bases and J by 2 bases, 8 bases remained unmatched. The CDR3 covers 15 residues.